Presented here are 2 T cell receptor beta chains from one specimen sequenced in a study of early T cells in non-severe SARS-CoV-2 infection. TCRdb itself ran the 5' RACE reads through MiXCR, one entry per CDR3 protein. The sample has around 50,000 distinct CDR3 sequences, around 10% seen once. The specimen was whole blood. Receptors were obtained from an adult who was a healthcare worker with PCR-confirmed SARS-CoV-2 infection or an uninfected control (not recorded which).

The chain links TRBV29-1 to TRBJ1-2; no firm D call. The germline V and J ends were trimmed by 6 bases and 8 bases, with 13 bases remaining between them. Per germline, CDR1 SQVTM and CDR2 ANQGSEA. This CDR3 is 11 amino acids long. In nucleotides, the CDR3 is TGCAGCGTGGCCGGAGTAGGCGGCTACACCTTC. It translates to CSVAGVGGYTF.

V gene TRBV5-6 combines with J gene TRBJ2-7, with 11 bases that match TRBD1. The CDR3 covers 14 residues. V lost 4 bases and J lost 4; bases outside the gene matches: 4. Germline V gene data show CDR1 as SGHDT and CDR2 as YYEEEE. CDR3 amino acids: CASSPGQGVYEQYF. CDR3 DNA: TGTGCCAGCAGCCCGGGACAGGGGGTATACGAGCAGTACTTC.